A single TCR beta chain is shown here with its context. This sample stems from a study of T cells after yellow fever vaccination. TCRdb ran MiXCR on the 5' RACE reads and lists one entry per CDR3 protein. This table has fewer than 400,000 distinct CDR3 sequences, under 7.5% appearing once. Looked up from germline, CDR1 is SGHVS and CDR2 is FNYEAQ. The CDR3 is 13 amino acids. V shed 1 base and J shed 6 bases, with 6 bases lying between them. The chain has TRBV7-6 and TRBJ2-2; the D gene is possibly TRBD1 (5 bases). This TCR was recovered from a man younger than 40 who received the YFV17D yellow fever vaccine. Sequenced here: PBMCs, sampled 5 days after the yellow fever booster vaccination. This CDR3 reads CASSLGQPGELFF. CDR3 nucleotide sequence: TGTGCCAGCAGCTTAGGACAGCCCGGGGAGCTGTTTTTT.